This T cell receptor (beta chain) was sequenced for a study of blood T cell repertoires in COVID-19. Clones were read by immunoSEQ multiplex PCR, and TCRdb kept only the in-frame ones, dropping some. This table has roughly 39,000 clones, almost 85% appearing once. With V trimmed by 1 base and J by 5 bases, 3 bases remained unmatched. The CDR3 runs 15 residues. Germline V gene lookup returns CDR1 LGHDT and CDR2 YNNKEL (reference sequence). This chain joins TRBV3-1 (or the pseudogene TRBV3-2) and TRBJ2-5; 11 bases fit TRBD2. This clonotype was sampled from a human donor in a cohort sampled during active COVID-19. The sample taken for sequencing was peripheral blood. The CDR3 protein is CASSQAIAGGETQYF. The DNA of the CDR3 is TGTGCCAGCAGCCAAGCGATAGCGGGAGGGGAGACCCAGTACTTC.